This T cell receptor (beta chain) emerged from a study of shared clonotypes between healthy human individuals. The repertoire was sequenced with immunoSEQ multiplex PCR; TCRdb's copy has only in-frame clones and lacks some. Among more than 200,000 clones, 65% were seen once, and the ten largest hold roughly 10%. General study findings and limits: Though the depth was large, rarefaction showed that sorted-subset sequencing was incomplete. Clonotypes shared by all four sorted-subset donors had higher generation probabilities than non-shared clonotypes.

This CDR3 has 17 residues. Germline V gives CDR1 LGHNA, CDR2 YNFKEQ. Trimming removed 0 bases at V and 1 base at J, with 12 bases between. To note about this clone: No antigen is known for it.

The donors, all of them Caucasian adults, lived in Nashville, Tennessee. The authors divided CD4+ cells into CD45RA+ naive and CD45RA-negative memory subsets. Sequencing input: memory CD4+ T cells sorted from blood. The subset was: CD45RA-negative fraction. The origin of this receptor is a young man in good health. V is TRBV4-2 and J is TRBJ2-2, with no clear D. CDR3 protein: CASSQDRVTMNTGELFF. CDR3 in DNA: TGTGCCAGCAGCCAAGATCGAGTTACTATGAACACCGGGGAGCTGTTTTTT.